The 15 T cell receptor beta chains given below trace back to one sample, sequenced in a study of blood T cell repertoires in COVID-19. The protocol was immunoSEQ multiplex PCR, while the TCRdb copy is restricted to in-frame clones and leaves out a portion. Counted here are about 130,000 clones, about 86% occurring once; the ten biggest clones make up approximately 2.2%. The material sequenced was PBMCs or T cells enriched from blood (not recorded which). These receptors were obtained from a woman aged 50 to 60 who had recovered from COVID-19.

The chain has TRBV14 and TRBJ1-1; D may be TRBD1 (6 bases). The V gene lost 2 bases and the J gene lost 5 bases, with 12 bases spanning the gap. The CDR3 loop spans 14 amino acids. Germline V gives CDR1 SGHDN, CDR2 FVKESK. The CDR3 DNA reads TGTGCCAGCAGCCAATTGGGGGGGGCTACTGAAGCTTTCTTT. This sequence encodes CASSQLGGATEAFF. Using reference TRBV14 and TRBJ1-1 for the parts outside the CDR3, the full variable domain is EAGVTQFPSHSVIEKGQTVTLRCDPISGHDNLYWYRRVMGKEIKFLLHFVKESKQDESGMPNNRFLAERTGGTYSTLKVQPAELEDSGVYFCASSQLGGATEAFFGQGTRLTVV.

DNA for the CDR3: TGTGCCAGTAGTATCCAGCGTCACGCGAACACCGGGGAGCTGTTTTTT. Translating it yields CASSIQRHANTGELFF. This chain uses TRBV19 with TRBJ2-2; unclear D gene. V gave up 3 bases and J gave up 0 bases, with 11 bases separating them. The CDR3 is 16 amino acids. Germline values: CDR1 LNHDA, CDR2 SQIVND (reference sequence). The complete variable domain, with remaining parts taken from reference TRBV19 and TRBJ2-2, reads DGGITQSPKYLFRKEGQNVTLSCEQNLNHDAMYWYRQDPGQGLRLIYYSQIVNDFQKGDIAEGYSVSREKKESFPLTVTSAQKNPTAFYLCASSIQRHANTGELFFGEGSRLTVL.

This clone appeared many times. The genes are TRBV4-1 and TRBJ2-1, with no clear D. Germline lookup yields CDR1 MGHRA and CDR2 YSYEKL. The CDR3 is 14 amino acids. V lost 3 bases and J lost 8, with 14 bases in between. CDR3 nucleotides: TGCGCCAGCAGCCAGGGCCCTGTGGCAGATGAGCAGTTCTTC. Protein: CASSQGPVADEQFF.

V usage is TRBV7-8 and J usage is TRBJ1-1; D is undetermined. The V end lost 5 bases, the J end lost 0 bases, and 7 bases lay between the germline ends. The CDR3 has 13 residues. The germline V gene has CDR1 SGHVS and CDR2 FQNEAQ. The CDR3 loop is CASSANMNTEAFF. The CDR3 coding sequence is TGTGCCAGCAGCGCGAATATGAACACTGAAGCTTTCTTT.

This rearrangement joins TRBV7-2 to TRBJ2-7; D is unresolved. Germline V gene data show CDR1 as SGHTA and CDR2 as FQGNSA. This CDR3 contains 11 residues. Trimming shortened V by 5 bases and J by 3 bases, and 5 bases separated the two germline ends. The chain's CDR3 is CASSPNYEQYF. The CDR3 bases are TGTGCCAGCAGCCCAAACTACGAGCAGTACTTC.

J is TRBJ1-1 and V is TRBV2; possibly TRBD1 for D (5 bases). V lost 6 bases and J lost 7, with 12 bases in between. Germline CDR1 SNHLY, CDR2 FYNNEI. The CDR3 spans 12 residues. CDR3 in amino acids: CASREQELEAFF. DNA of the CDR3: TGTGCCAGCAGAGAACAGGAACTTGAAGCTTTCTTT.

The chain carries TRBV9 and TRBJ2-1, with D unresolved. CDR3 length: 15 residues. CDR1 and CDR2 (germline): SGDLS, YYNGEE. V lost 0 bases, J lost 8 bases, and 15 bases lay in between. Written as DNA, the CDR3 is TGTGCCAGCAGCGTAGGCGACTCCCTGGGTCATGAGCAGTTCTTC. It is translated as CASSVGDSLGHEQFF. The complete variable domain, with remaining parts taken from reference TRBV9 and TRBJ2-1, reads DSGVTQTPKHLITATGQRVTLRCSPRSGDLSVYWYQQSLDQGLQFLIQYYNGEERAKGNILERFSAQQFPDLHSELNLSSLELGDSALYFCASSVGDSLGHEQFFGPGTRLTVL.

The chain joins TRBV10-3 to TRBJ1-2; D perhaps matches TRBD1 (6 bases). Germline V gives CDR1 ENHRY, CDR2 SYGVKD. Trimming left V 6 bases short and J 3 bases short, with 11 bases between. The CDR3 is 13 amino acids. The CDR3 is CAISRTDHYGYTF. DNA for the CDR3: TGTGCCATCAGCCGGACAGATCACTATGGCTACACCTTC.

The CDR3 DNA follows: TGTGCCAGCAGCCCGACAGGGGTTGGAAACACCATATATTTT. Encoded protein: CASSPTGVGNTIYF. The chain joins TRBV7-9 to TRBJ1-3; 8 nucleotides line up with TRBD1. This CDR3 spans 14 amino acids. Germline V gene sequence: CDR1 SEHNR, CDR2 FQNEAQ (reference sequence). J lost 3 bases, V lost 5 bases, and 3 bases had no gene match.

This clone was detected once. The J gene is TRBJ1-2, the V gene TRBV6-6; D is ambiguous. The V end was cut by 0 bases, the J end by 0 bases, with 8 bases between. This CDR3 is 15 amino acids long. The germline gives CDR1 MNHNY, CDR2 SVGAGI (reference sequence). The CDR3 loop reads CASSYSGLSNYGYTF. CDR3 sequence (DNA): TGTGCCAGCAGTTACTCGGGCTTGTCTAACTATGGCTACACCTTC.

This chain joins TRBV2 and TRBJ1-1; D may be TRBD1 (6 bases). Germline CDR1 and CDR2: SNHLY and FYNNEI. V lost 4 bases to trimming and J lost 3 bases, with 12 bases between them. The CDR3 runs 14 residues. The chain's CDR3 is CASSAQGWDTEAFF. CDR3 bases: TGTGCCAGCAGTGCCCAGGGGTGGGACACTGAAGCTTTCTTT.

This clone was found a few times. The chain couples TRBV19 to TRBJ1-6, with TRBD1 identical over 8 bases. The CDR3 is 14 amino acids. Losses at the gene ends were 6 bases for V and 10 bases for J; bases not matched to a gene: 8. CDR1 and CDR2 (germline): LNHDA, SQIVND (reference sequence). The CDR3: CASRDPGQVSPLHF. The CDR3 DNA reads TGTGCCAGTAGGGATCCGGGACAGGTCTCACCCCTCCACTTT.

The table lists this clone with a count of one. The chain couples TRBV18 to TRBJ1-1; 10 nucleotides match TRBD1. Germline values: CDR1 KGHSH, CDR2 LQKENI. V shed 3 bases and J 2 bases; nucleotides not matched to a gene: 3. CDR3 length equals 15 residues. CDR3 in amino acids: CASSPSTGGNTEAFF. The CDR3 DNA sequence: TGTGCCAGCTCACCCTCGACAGGGGGCAACACTGAAGCTTTCTTT.

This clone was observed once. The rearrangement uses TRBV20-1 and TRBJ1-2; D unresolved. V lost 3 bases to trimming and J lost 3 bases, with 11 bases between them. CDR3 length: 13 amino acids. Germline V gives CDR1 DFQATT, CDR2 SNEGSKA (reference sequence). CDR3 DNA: TGCAGTGCTAGTGGTCCCGCGGACTATGGCTACACCTTC. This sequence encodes CSASGPADYGYTF.

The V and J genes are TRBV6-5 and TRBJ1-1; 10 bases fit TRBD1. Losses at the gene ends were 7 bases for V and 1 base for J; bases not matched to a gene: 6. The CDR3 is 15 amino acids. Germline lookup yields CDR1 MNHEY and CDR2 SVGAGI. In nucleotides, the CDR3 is TGTGCCAGCATCAGAGGGGACAGGGGGAACACTGAAGCTTTCTTT. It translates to CASIRGDRGNTEAFF.